The 29 T cell receptor beta chains in this list originate from one sample, sequenced in a study of T cell clonality in common variable immunodeficiency. Their antigens remain unidentified. Findings and limits, study-wide: Common variable immunodeficiency TCR beta sequences reportedly had fewer deletions and N-nucleotide insertions.

Data came from immunoSEQ multiplex PCR; TCRdb stores just in-frame clones and leaves some out. This table holds tens of thousands of clones with no singletons; the top ten claim under 8.5%. Sequencing was performed on peripheral blood mononuclear cells. The receptors stem from a human donor with common variable immunodeficiency.

This clone occurred many times. The read terminates 3 residues before the CDR3 end, so the remaining end is supplied by the germline J gene. The chain combines TRBV29-1 with TRBJ1-1; a weak D match, TRBD1 (6 bases). In germline, CDR1 is SQVTM, CDR2 ANQGSEA. Deletions cut 7 bases from V and 5 bases from J, with 14 bases between. The CDR3 length is 12 residues. The covered CDR3 bases are TGCAGCGCCTTCAGGGGAGGGACTGAA. Amino acids: CSAFRGGTE. The full CDR3 reads CSAFRGGTEAFF.

There are many counts of this clone. Coverage ceases 3 residues before the CDR3 finishes, and the germline J gene fills in the end. This chain connects TRBV19 to TRBJ1-3, with 10 bases aligning to TRBD1. V gave up 7 bases and J gave up 0 bases; unmatched junction bases: 6. Germline values: CDR1 LNHDA, CDR2 SQIVND (reference sequence). This CDR3 contains 16 residues. CDR3 region: CASNMDRGDSGNTIYF. The covered CDR3 bases are TGTGCCAGTAACATGGACAGGGGGGACTCTGGAAACACC.

Ten or more counts support this clone. The read ends 3 residues shy of where the CDR3 ends; the end is completed using the germline J gene. V and J are TRBV9 and TRBJ2-3, with 9 bases identical to TRBD1. CDR1 SGDLS and CDR2 YYNGEE come from the germline V gene. The CDR3 has 18 amino acids. V was pared by 4 bases and J by 3 bases, with 15 bases of the junction left unmatched. Partial CDR3 DNA: TGTGCCAGCAGCCCCCGTTATCCCGGACAGGGGCGAACAGATACG. Protein: CASSPRYPGQGRTDT. The whole CDR3 protein is CASSPRYPGQGRTDTQYF.

The table lists this clone with a few counts. The DNA ends 3 residues before the CDR3 does, and the rest of the CDR3 is filled in from the germline J gene. This sequence joins TRBV5-1 and TRBJ1-2, with no clear D. The germline V and J ends were trimmed by 1 base and 0 bases, with 10 bases remaining between them. This CDR3 contains 15 residues. From germline, CDR1 is SGHRS and CDR2 YFSETQ. This CDR3 reads CASSLSPATNYGYTF. The part of the CDR3 DNA that was read is TGCGCCAGCAGCTTGTCTCCTGCTACTAACTATGGC. The variable domain in full, with the rest retrieved from reference TRBV5-1 and TRBJ1-2, is KAGVTQTPRYLIKTRGQQVTLSCSPISGHRSVSWYQQTPGQGLQFLFEYFSETQRNKGNFPGRFSGRQFSNSRSEMNVSTLELGDSALYLCASSLSPATNYGYTFGSGTRLTVV.

In its sample, this clone is medium-sized (0.01 to 0.1%). The read ends 3 residues before the CDR3 terminus; that terminus is restored from the germline J gene. The chain joins TRBV29-1 to TRBJ2-1, with 11 bases that match TRBD2. The ends lost 2 bases at V and 3 bases at J; junction bases unmatched: 6. This CDR3 contains 16 residues. CDR1 and CDR2 (germline): SQVTM, ANQGSEA. The sequenced CDR3 bases are TGCAGCGTTGAACGGCTACTAGCGGGAGTCTACAATGAG. Translation gives CSVERLLAGVYNE. The full CDR3 reads CSVERLLAGVYNEQFF.

This clone was counted only a few times. The missing CDR3 end, 3 residues past where the read stops, is filled in from the germline J gene. V gene TRBV2 combines with J gene TRBJ1-1, with D maybe TRBD1 (5 bases). The CDR3 sequence is 17 residues long. The germline gives CDR1 SNHLY, CDR2 FYNNEI. The V and J ends lost 6 bases and 0 bases respectively, with 20 bases between them. The CDR3 sequence is CASSRNGGFGMNTEAFF. CDR3 bases read: TGTGCCAGCAGCCGTAACGGGGGGTTTGGGATGAACACTGAA.

This clone came up a few times. The read gets to within 3 residues of the CDR3 end, and the germline J gene fills in the rest. The gene calls are TRBV6-4 and TRBJ2-7; no definite D call. The CDR3 is made up of 10 amino acids. V was cut by 5 bases and J by 3 bases, with 2 bases left in between. Germline CDR1 MRHNA, CDR2 SNTAGT. This CDR3 is CASSRYEQYF. CDR3 DNA, as far as it was read: TGTGCCAGCAGTCGCTACGAG.

The covered CDR3 bases are TGTGCCAGCAGTGACCTCTATGGC. Translating gives CASSDLYG. The full CDR3 sequence reads CASSDLYGYTF. This rearrangement joins TRBV6-1 to TRBJ1-2; D gene ambiguous. Read sequence stops 3 residues before the CDR3 end, and the germline J gene provides the missing end. CDR3 length: 11 amino acids. Looked up from germline, CDR1 is MNHNS and CDR2 is SASEGT. The V and J ends lost 3 bases and 4 bases respectively, with 3 bases between them.

Comment on this clone: The read terminates 3 residues before the CDR3 end, so the remaining end is supplied by the germline J gene. The V call is TRBV7-2, the J call TRBJ1-5; 9 bases match TRBD1. Germline V gives CDR1 SGHTA, CDR2 FQGNSA. J was trimmed by 3 bases and V by 6 bases; bases with no gene match: 6. This CDR3 comprises 15 residues. The covered CDR3 bases are TGTGCCAGCAGTGGGACAGGGAAAGCCAATCAGCCC. It specifies CASSGTGKANQP. The entire CDR3 protein is CASSGTGKANQPQHF. Based on the CDR3 plus reference TRBV7-2 and TRBJ1-5, the full variable domain is GAGVSQSPSNKVTEKGKDVELRCDPISGHTALYWYRQSLGQGLEFLIYFQGNSAPDKSGLPSDRFSAERTGGSVSTLTIQRTQQEDSAVYLCASSGTGKANQPQHFGDGTRLSIL.

Note on this clone: Read data end 3 residues before the CDR3 end; the end is taken from the germline J gene. J is TRBJ1-2 and V is TRBV2, with TRBD1 matching 8 bases. V dropped 8 bases and J dropped 5; count of bases not matched to a gene: 7. Looked up from germline, CDR1 is SNHLY and CDR2 is FYNNEI. The length of the CDR3 is 13 residues. CDR3 DNA, as far as it was read: TGTGCCAGCTCACCGGGACAGGAGTATGGC. As protein: CASSPGQEYG. In full, the CDR3 reads CASSPGQEYGYTF.

The sample holds a few counts of this clone. The CDR3 goes on 3 residues after the read ends, and that part is filled in from the germline J gene. This chain joins TRBV6-2 or TRBV6-3 and TRBJ1-5; D call uncertain. The V end lost 7 bases, the J end lost 3 bases, and 13 bases lay between the germline ends. There are 14 residues in the CDR3. CDR1 and CDR2 (germline): MNHEY, SVGEGT. The CDR3 loop reads CASIGSVSNQPQHF. CDR3 DNA (partial): TGTGCCAGCATAGGCAGCGTTTCCAATCAGCCC.

This clone was recorded at least ten times. The read comes to an end 3 residues before the CDR3 does, leaving the germline J gene to fill in the end. V is TRBV12-3 or TRBV12-4 and J is TRBJ2-5, with 7 bases matching TRBD1. CDR3 length: 15 amino acids. V dropped 1 base and J dropped 2; count of bases not matched to a gene: 4. The chain's CDR3 is CASSLGTGLQETQYF. CDR3 DNA, as far as it was read: TGTGCCAGCAGTTTAGGGACAGGATTGCAAGAGACC.

This clone was detected a few times. The read finishes 3 residues shy of the CDR3 end, and the germline J gene is used to complete it. This chain joins TRBV2 and TRBJ2-1; the D gene is possibly TRBD2 (6 bases). The germline gives CDR1 SNHLY, CDR2 FYNNEI. The CDR3 extends over 12 amino acids. Trimming removed 5 bases from V and 9 bases from J, with 11 bases in between. Here the CDR3 reads CASSPGGAEQFF. CDR3 bases read: TGTGCCAGCAGTCCCGGGGGAGCTGAG. The variable domain in full, with the rest retrieved from reference TRBV2 and TRBJ2-1, is EPEVTQTPSHQVTQMGQEVILRCVPISNHLYFYWYRQILGQKVEFLVSFYNNEISEKSEIFDDQFSVERPDGSNFTLKIRSTKLEDSAMYFCASSPGGAEQFFGPGTRLTVL.

This clone was counted a few times. The read finishes 3 residues shy of the CDR3 end, and the germline J gene is used to complete it. The chain employs TRBV11-1 and TRBJ2-5; D is undetermined. The CDR3 runs 14 residues. Trimming pared 2 bases from V and 4 bases from J, leaving 11 bases between. The V gene's germline CDR1 is SGHAT and CDR2 FQDESV (reference sequence). This CDR3 is CASSLFPQGETQYF. The part of the CDR3 DNA that was read is TGTGCCAGCAGCTTATTCCCCCAAGGAGAGACC.

This clone was picked up many times. The read ends 3 residues shy of where the CDR3 ends; the end is completed using the germline J gene. The genes are TRBV4-2 and TRBJ2-3; D ambiguous. Trimming took 4 bases from V and 6 from J, leaving 8 bases between them. CDR3 length: 12 residues. The germline V gene has CDR1 LGHNA and CDR2 YNFKEQ. The CDR3 DNA, read in part, is TGTGCCAGCAGCCCCAATTTGGATACG. Residues: CASSPNLDT. The whole CDR3 is CASSPNLDTQYF.

This clone was detected many times. The read falls 3 residues short of the CDR3 end, and the missing part is taken from the germline J gene. The gene calls are TRBV4-1 and TRBJ2-2; the D gene is possibly TRBD1 (6 bases). V lost 4 bases, J lost 1 base, and 13 bases lay in between. CDR3 length equals 16 residues. Germline V gene data show CDR1 as MGHRA and CDR2 as YSYEKL. Partial CDR3 DNA: TGCGCCAGCAGCCGAGAGACAGGACAGAACACCGGGGAG. It yields the protein CASSRETGQNTGE. The entire CDR3 protein reads CASSRETGQNTGELFF.

Many counts were recorded for this clone. The read finishes 3 residues shy of the CDR3 end, and the germline J gene is used to complete it. The rearrangement joins TRBV4-2 to TRBJ2-7; 10 bases are shared with TRBD2. Germline V lookup: CDR1 LGHNA, CDR2 YNFKEQ. This CDR3 has 15 residues. Unmatched junction bases numbered 0, after V lost 1 base and J lost 0 bases. The sequenced part of the CDR3 DNA is TGTGCCAGCAGCCAAGCTAGCGGGAGCTCCTACGAG. This codes for CASSQASGSSYE. The whole CDR3 protein reads CASSQASGSSYEQYF.

This clone occurred many times. The read terminates 3 residues before the CDR3 end, so the remaining end is supplied by the germline J gene. This chain uses TRBV7-3 with TRBJ2-3; 7 bases agree with TRBD2. Germline trimming cut 5 bases from V and 2 bases from J; bases unmatched to any gene: 7. CDR1 SGHTA and CDR2 FQGTGA come from the germline V gene. The CDR3 covers 15 residues. The sequenced CDR3 bases are TGTGCCAGCAGCCCTGGGACTATTCTCACAGATACG. Its translation is CASSPGTILTDT. The whole CDR3 is CASSPGTILTDTQYF.

This clone was seen many times. The sequenced fragment ends 3 residues before the CDR3 boundary, so the rest is inferred from the germline J gene. The chain couples TRBV12-3 or TRBV12-4 to TRBJ1-5; D call uncertain. The CDR3 spans 15 residues. The germline V and J ends were trimmed by 7 bases and 0 bases, with 13 bases remaining between them. The CDR3 here is CASNPRANSNQPQHF. The part of the CDR3 DNA that was read is TGTGCCAGCAATCCGAGGGCCAATAGCAATCAGCCC.

This clone was counted many times. The CDR3 end is not reached by the read, which stops 3 residues before it; the germline J gene fills it in. V and J are TRBV7-9 and TRBJ2-3; D not resolved. The CDR3 is 15 residues long. Germline V gene data show CDR1 as SEHNR and CDR2 as FQNEAQ (reference sequence). V was pared by 2 bases and J by 0 bases, with 9 bases between. CDR3 residues: CASSLMAGSTDTQYF. The covered CDR3 bases are TGTGCCAGCAGCTTAATGGCAGGTAGCACAGATACG.

This clone appeared many times. The missing CDR3 end, 3 residues past where the read stops, is filled in from the germline J gene. The chain uses TRBV20-1 and TRBJ2-1; TRBD2 might be the D (6 bases). In germline, CDR1 is DFQATT, CDR2 SNEGSKA (reference sequence). Trimming shortened V by 1 base and J by 1 base, and 11 bases separated the two germline ends. The CDR3 totals 15 residues. The CDR3: CSARGGIDSYNEQFF. The DNA read from the CDR3 is TGCAGTGCTAGAGGCGGGATCGATTCCTACAATGAG.

Note on this clone: The CDR3 end falls 3 residues outside the read, so it is completed with the germline J gene. This rearrangement joins TRBV6-2 or TRBV6-3 to TRBJ2-5; D is undetermined. The CDR3 has 11 residues. Per germline, CDR1 MNHEY and CDR2 SVGEGT. Trimming removed 5 bases at V and 1 base at J, with 2 bases between. Incomplete CDR3 DNA: TGTGCCAGCAGTCTCCAAGAGACC. Translated: CASSLQET. The complete CDR3 reads CASSLQETQYF.

This clone was seen at least ten times. The CDR3 goes on 3 residues after the read ends, and that part is filled in from the germline J gene. The chain recombines TRBV11-2 with TRBJ1-1; 7 nucleotides match TRBD1. The CDR3 runs to 12 residues. After removal of 3 bases from V and 5 bases from J, the junction contained 0 bases not matched to a gene. Germline V gene lookup returns CDR1 SGHAT and CDR2 FQNNGV. The CDR3 region is CASSFRGTEAFF. The CDR3 bases that were read are TGTGCCAGCAGCTTCAGGGGGACTGAA.

A note on this clone: The read ends 3 residues before the CDR3 terminus; that terminus is restored from the germline J gene. The chain uses TRBV7-9 and TRBJ2-5; TRBD1 agrees at 8 bases. The germline CDR1 and CDR2 sequences are SEHNR and FQNEAQ (reference sequence). CDR3 length: 14 residues. Losses at the gene ends were 4 bases for V and 1 base for J; bases not matched to a gene: 2. Partial CDR3 DNA: TGTGCCAGCAGCTCAGGGGGCGTCCAAGAGACC. Translating it yields CASSSGGVQET. The whole CDR3 sequence reads CASSSGGVQETQYF.

The table lists this clone with many counts. The sequence runs out 3 residues before the end of the CDR3; the remainder is reconstructed from the germline J gene. The chain has TRBV20-1 and TRBJ2-7; TRBD1 agrees at 11 bases. Germline values: CDR1 DFQATT, CDR2 SNEGSKA (reference sequence). The CDR3 spans 13 residues. V trimming: 3 bases; J trimming: 5 bases; junction bases outside the gene matches: 3. This chain's CDR3 is CSARGQGGNEQYF. CDR3 DNA, as far as it was read: TGCAGTGCTAGGGGACAGGGGGGGAACGAG.

A note on this clone: The CDR3 end falls 3 residues outside the read, so it is completed with the germline J gene. This sequence joins TRBV7-7 and TRBJ1-3; possible D gene TRBD1, 6 bases. V gave up 5 bases and J gave up 0 bases, with 14 bases separating them. This CDR3 region has 16 residues. Germline V gene sequence: CDR1 SSHAT, CDR2 FNYEAQ (reference sequence). The CDR3 sequence is CASSPAGAYSGNTIYF. The part of the CDR3 DNA that was read is TGTGCCAGCAGCCCAGCGGGGGCCTACTCTGGAAACACC.

The sample holds many counts of this clone. The missing CDR3 end, 3 residues past where the read stops, is filled in from the germline J gene. V usage is TRBV12-3 or TRBV12-4 and J usage is TRBJ1-1; D ambiguous. Between the trimmed V and J ends, which lost 3 bases and 5 bases, there was a span of 7 bases. The CDR3 covers 12 residues. The CDR3 protein is CASSFDWTEAFF. The covered CDR3 bases are TGTGCCAGCAGTTTCGACTGGACTGAA.

Of note for this clone: The sequenced fragment ends 3 residues before the CDR3 boundary, so the rest is inferred from the germline J gene. This chain joins TRBV11-3 and TRBJ2-1; 13 bases agree with TRBD2. V was clipped by 5 bases and J by 6 bases; unmatched bases: 1. The germline V gene encodes CDR1 SGHNT and CDR2 YENEEA. CDR3 length: 14 amino acids. The CDR3 bases that were read are TGTGCCAGCAGCCGGACTAGCGGGAGCAATGAG. Protein product: CASSRTSGSNE. In full, the CDR3 is CASSRTSGSNEQFF.

With regard to this clone: The CDR3 goes on 3 residues after the read ends, and that part is filled in from the germline J gene. This chain uses TRBV19 with TRBJ1-5; D gene uncertain. Germline assignment: CDR1 LNHDA and CDR2 SQIVND (reference sequence). This CDR3 region has 16 residues. V shed 0 bases and J shed 7 bases, with 16 bases lying between them. The CDR3: CASSIDPSGLGQPQHF. The sequenced CDR3 bases are TGTGCCAGTAGTATAGATCCCTCAGGACTGGGCCAGCCC.